These T cell receptor beta chains were read from a single sample in a study of T-cell memory formation after mild COVID-19. A single record per CDR3 protein comes from TCRdb applying MiXCR to the 5' RACE reads. Altogether 300,000 to 350,000 distinct CDR3 sequences are present, roughly 13% being singletons, with the ten largest covering about 21%. Material: PBMCs or a T cell subset sorted from them (not recorded which). The receptors derive from a man between 18 and 35 years old who had mild COVID-19 (a few samples of this study predate the infection). Cell type and time point are not known. The CDR3 runs from the conserved cysteine through the conserved F or W. Fields, in order: D gene, CDR3 length, J gene, V gene, clone size, CDR3 protein, CDR3 DNA. D genes are given only for firm matches. Only part of the rows carry a size: once, few, many, or a class if the clone is expanded.

d_gene: NA; len: 13; j_gene: TRBJ2-3; v_gene: TRBV9; abundance: many; CDR3aa: CASSGGSTDTQYF; CDR3nt: TGTGCCAGCAGCGGGGGAAGCACAGATACGCAGTATTTT
d_gene: NA; len: 18; j_gene: TRBJ2-4; v_gene: TRBV4-1; abundance: few; CDR3aa: CASSPGSPHGRIGSIQYF; CDR3nt: TGCGCCAGCAGCCCCGGGAGCCCCCACGGGCGGATTGGGAGCATTCAGTACTTC
d_gene: NA; len: 15; j_gene: TRBJ2-2; v_gene: TRBV7-9; abundance: few; CDR3aa: CASSPSRDDAGELFF; CDR3nt: TGTGCCAGCAGCCCCAGCAGGGATGACGCCGGGGAGCTGTTTTTT
d_gene: NA; len: 13; j_gene: TRBJ2-5; v_gene: TRBV11-2; abundance: many; CDR3aa: CASNGQPQETQYF; CDR3nt: TGTGCCAGCAACGGACAGCCACAAGAGACCCAGTACTTC
d_gene: TRBD1; len: 13; j_gene: TRBJ2-7; v_gene: TRBV7-2; abundance: NA; CDR3aa: CASSGGTAYEQYF; CDR3nt: TGTGCCAGCAGCGGTGGGACAGCCTACGAGCAGTACTTC
d_gene: NA; len: 15; j_gene: TRBJ2-3; v_gene: TRBV7-9; abundance: NA; CDR3aa: CASSLTGKGTDTQYF; CDR3nt: TGTGCCAGCAGCTTAACTGGAAAGGGCACAGATACGCAGTATTTT
d_gene: NA; len: 12; j_gene: TRBJ2-1; v_gene: TRBV7-9; abundance: many; CDR3aa: CASSQRYNEQFF; CDR3nt: TGTGCCAGCAGCCAAAGGTACAATGAGCAGTTCTTC
d_gene: TRBD1; len: 15; j_gene: TRBJ1-6; v_gene: TRBV7-2; abundance: few; CDR3aa: CASSGTGLYNSPLHF; CDR3nt: TGTGCCAGCAGCGGGACAGGGCTGTATAATTCACCCCTCCACTTT
d_gene: TRBD1; len: 15; j_gene: TRBJ1-1; v_gene: TRBV12-5; abundance: NA; CDR3aa: CASGFPDQGGAEAFF; CDR3nt: TGTGCTAGTGGTTTTCCTGACCAGGGGGGTGCTGAAGCTTTCTTT
d_gene: TRBD1; len: 15; j_gene: TRBJ1-4; v_gene: TRBV7-9; abundance: NA; CDR3aa: CASSSRGQGNEKLFF; CDR3nt: TGTGCCAGCAGCTCCCGGGGACAGGGCAATGAAAAACTGTTTTTT
d_gene: NA; len: 19; j_gene: TRBJ1-4; v_gene: TRBV7-8; abundance: many; CDR3aa: CASSPRDTISPLTNEKLFF; CDR3nt: TGTGCCAGCAGCCCCCGGGACACAATTTCCCCGCTAACTAATGAAAAACTGTTTTTT
d_gene: TRBD2; len: 15; j_gene: TRBJ2-7; v_gene: TRBV5-1; abundance: NA; CDR3aa: CASSLGGTSAYEQYF; CDR3nt: TGCGCCAGCAGCCTAGGGGGGACTAGCGCCTACGAGCAGTACTTC
d_gene: NA; len: 14; j_gene: TRBJ2-7; v_gene: TRBV7-2; abundance: many; CDR3aa: CASSFERGFTMQYF; CDR3nt: TGTGCCAGCAGCTTCGAGAGGGGATTTACGATGCAGTACTTC
d_gene: NA; len: 16; j_gene: TRBJ2-2; v_gene: TRBV7-3; abundance: NA; CDR3aa: CASSSQGSMNTGELFF; CDR3nt: TGTGCCAGCAGCTCTCAGGGGTCCATGAACACCGGGGAGCTGTTTTTT
d_gene: TRBD2; len: 14; j_gene: TRBJ2-1; v_gene: TRBV18; abundance: NA; CDR3aa: CASLGGLAFHEQFF; CDR3nt: TGTGCCAGCCTAGGGGGACTAGCTTTCCATGAGCAGTTCTTC
d_gene: NA; len: 15; j_gene: TRBJ2-1; v_gene: TRBV9; abundance: NA; CDR3aa: CASSVEYSSYNEQFF; CDR3nt: TGTGCCAGCAGCGTAGAGTATAGCTCCTACAATGAGCAGTTCTTC
d_gene: TRBD1; len: 15; j_gene: TRBJ2-2; v_gene: TRBV7-3; abundance: NA; CDR3aa: CASSFAGQGAGELFF; CDR3nt: TGTGCCAGCAGCTTTGCTGGGCAGGGGGCCGGGGAGCTGTTTTTT
d_gene: NA; len: 14; j_gene: TRBJ2-3; v_gene: TRBV2; abundance: NA; CDR3aa: CASKGDRFTDTQYF; CDR3nt: TGTGCCAGCAAAGGGGACCGTTTCACAGATACGCAGTATTTT
d_gene: NA; len: 14; j_gene: TRBJ2-7; v_gene: TRBV5-1; abundance: few; CDR3aa: CASSSTGRSDEQYF; CDR3nt: TGCGCCAGCAGCTCTACAGGGAGGTCGGACGAGCAGTACTTC
d_gene: NA; len: 16; j_gene: TRBJ2-5; v_gene: TRBV7-2; abundance: NA; CDR3aa: CASSLFSMGPGETQYF; CDR3nt: TGTGCCAGCAGCTTATTCTCCATGGGGCCGGGAGAGACCCAGTACTTC
d_gene: NA; len: 16; j_gene: TRBJ1-1; v_gene: TRBV7-2; abundance: few; CDR3aa: CASSYLLDRMNTEAFF; CDR3nt: TGTGCCAGCAGCTACCTCCTGGACCGAATGAACACTGAAGCTTTCTTT
d_gene: NA; len: 15; j_gene: TRBJ1-6; v_gene: TRBV9; abundance: few; CDR3aa: CASRPGISYNSPLHF; CDR3nt: TGTGCCAGCAGACCGGGGATCTCCTATAATTCACCCCTCCACTTT
d_gene: NA; len: 15; j_gene: TRBJ1-2; v_gene: TRBV5-6; abundance: few; CDR3aa: CASSFRSDRYSGYTF; CDR3nt: TGTGCCAGCAGCTTTCGAAGCGATCGGTACTCTGGCTACACCTTC
d_gene: TRBD1; len: 15; j_gene: TRBJ1-6; v_gene: TRBV9; abundance: once; CDR3aa: CASSVEGQPNSPLHF; CDR3nt: TGTGCCAGCAGCGTAGAGGGACAGCCGAATTCACCCCTCCACTTT
d_gene: TRBD1; len: 16; j_gene: TRBJ2-2; v_gene: TRBV4-3; abundance: NA; CDR3aa: CASSQVPGQGPGELFF; CDR3nt: TGCGCCAGCAGCCAAGTCCCGGGACAGGGCCCCGGGGAGCTGTTTTTT
d_gene: NA; len: 12; j_gene: TRBJ2-3; v_gene: TRBV29-1; abundance: few; CDR3aa: CSGGGTTDTQYF; CDR3nt: TGCAGCGGGGGGGGCACGACAGATACGCAGTATTTT
d_gene: NA; len: 14; j_gene: TRBJ2-7; v_gene: TRBV6-5; abundance: NA; CDR3aa: CASRDTNRPYEQYF; CDR3nt: TGTGCCAGCAGAGATACGAATCGACCCTACGAGCAGTACTTC
d_gene: NA; len: 17; j_gene: TRBJ2-3; v_gene: TRBV18; abundance: NA; CDR3aa: CASSPPFSVRGADTQYF; CDR3nt: TGTGCCAGCTCACCACCTTTTTCAGTCCGTGGCGCAGATACGCAGTATTTT
d_gene: NA; len: 14; j_gene: TRBJ2-6; v_gene: TRBV19; abundance: few; CDR3aa: CASSRRSGANVLTF; CDR3nt: TGTGCCAGTAGTAGACGCTCTGGGGCCAACGTCCTGACTTTC
d_gene: TRBD2; len: 20; j_gene: TRBJ2-4; v_gene: TRBV5-1; abundance: NA; CDR3aa: CASSFGLAGLPKLAKNIQYF; CDR3nt: TGCGCCAGCAGCTTCGGACTAGCGGGGTTACCCAAACTAGCCAAAAACATTCAGTACTTC
d_gene: TRBD1; len: 14; j_gene: TRBJ1-1; v_gene: TRBV5-1; abundance: few; CDR3aa: CASSNGQGLTEAFF; CDR3nt: TGCGCCAGCAGCAACGGACAGGGATTAACTGAAGCTTTCTTT
d_gene: NA; len: 12; j_gene: TRBJ2-3; v_gene: TRBV29-1; abundance: many; CDR3aa: CSVELGDDTQYF; CDR3nt: TGCAGCGTTGAGTTAGGGGACGATACGCAGTATTTT
d_gene: NA; len: 14; j_gene: TRBJ2-2; v_gene: TRBV20-1; abundance: NA; CDR3aa: CSASLGGPTGELFF; CDR3nt: TGCAGTGCTAGCCTGGGGGGCCCGACCGGGGAGCTGTTTTTT
d_gene: TRBD2; len: 17; j_gene: TRBJ2-1; v_gene: TRBV7-9; abundance: many; CDR3aa: CASSSGLAGLSYNEQFF; CDR3nt: TGTGCCAGCAGCTCCGGACTAGCGGGGCTCTCCTACAATGAGCAGTTCTTC
d_gene: NA; len: 19; j_gene: TRBJ2-3; v_gene: TRBV4-1; abundance: many; CDR3aa: CASSLSPGAPLGSTDTQYF; CDR3nt: TGCGCCAGCAGCCTTTCCCCGGGGGCGCCTCTAGGTAGCACAGATACGCAGTATTTT
d_gene: NA; len: 13; j_gene: TRBJ1-2; v_gene: TRBV12-3/TRBV12-4; abundance: NA; CDR3aa: CASSLQERDGYTF; CDR3nt: TGTGCCAGCAGTTTACAGGAGCGGGATGGCTACACCTTC
d_gene: TRBD1; len: 16; j_gene: TRBJ2-1; v_gene: TRBV5-1; abundance: NA; CDR3aa: CASSARQGAAYNEQFF; CDR3nt: TGCGCCAGCAGCGCGAGACAGGGGGCCGCCTACAATGAGCAGTTCTTC
d_gene: TRBD1; len: 15; j_gene: TRBJ2-2; v_gene: TRBV12-3/TRBV12-4; abundance: NA; CDR3aa: CASSSGTGVVGELFF; CDR3nt: TGTGCCAGCAGTTCTGGGACAGGGGTGGTCGGGGAGCTGTTTTTT
d_gene: NA; len: 14; j_gene: TRBJ1-5; v_gene: TRBV9; abundance: few; CDR3aa: CASSAQMDGRPQHF; CDR3nt: TGTGCCAGCAGCGCACAAATGGACGGCCGGCCCCAGCATTTT
d_gene: NA; len: 14; j_gene: TRBJ1-6; v_gene: TRBV2; abundance: few; CDR3aa: CASSRGILNSPLHF; CDR3nt: TGTGCCAGCAGCCGAGGAATTTTAAATTCACCCCTCCACTTT
d_gene: NA; len: 14; j_gene: TRBJ1-5; v_gene: TRBV7-8; abundance: few; CDR3aa: CASSLAGINQPQHF; CDR3nt: TGTGCCAGCAGCTTAGCGGGCATCAATCAGCCCCAGCATTTT
d_gene: TRBD1; len: 16; j_gene: TRBJ2-4; v_gene: TRBV5-1; abundance: few; CDR3aa: CASSLRSGQTITFQYF; CDR3nt: TGCGCCAGCAGCTTGCGGTCGGGACAGACAATCACCTTTCAGTACTTC